The clone carrying this TCR beta chain was observed a few times. No antigen is known for it. Hyperthyroidism patients were newly diagnosed, had disease duration under 2 months, and were aged 18 to 65 years. Clinical symptoms, serum thyroxine and TRAb, thyroid ultrasound and orbital computed tomography together formed the diagnostic basis. What was amplified from RNA transcripts were TCR beta CDR3 regions. An initial round of RT-PCR targeting the TCR CDR3 relied on the HTBI primer set. Each CDR3 protein is one row after TCRdb ran MiXCR on the multiplex PCR reads. The top ten clones hold less than 15% of a sample with about 400,000 distinct CDR3 sequences, about a sixth of them seen once. The germline V gene has CDR1 DFQATT and CDR2 SNEGSKA (reference sequence). The CDR3 spans 16 residues. V trimming: 3 bases; J trimming: 4 bases; junction bases outside the gene matches: 7. This record belongs to a study of T cells in Graves' hyperthyroidism and ophthalmopathy. Points from the study as a whole: Stable hyperthyroidism was told apart from ophthalmopathy by a model built on 13 V-J features.

The origin of this receptor is a woman younger than 35 with Graves' hyperthyroidism. Sample: blood. V gene TRBV20-1 combines with J gene TRBJ2-3; TRBD2 aligns across 13 bases. CDR3 sequence (DNA): TGCAGTGCTAGTCTGACTAGCGGGAGGCCGTCAGATACGCAGTATTTT. Translated, it gives CSASLTSGRPSDTQYF.